This T cell receptor (beta chain) was sequenced for a study of T cell responses to AZD1222 COVID-19 vaccine. General observations from the study: Repertoires were obtained only post-peak T cell response.

Between the trimmed V and J ends, which lost 4 bases and 3 bases, there was a span of 25 bases. Germline CDR1 reads MNHEY; CDR2 reads SMNVEV (reference sequence). The CDR3 sequence is 18 residues long. As to this clone: Antigen: not known.

Profiled with immunoSEQ multiplex PCR; TCRdb holds only in-frame clones, not every one. The table lists fewer than 200,000 clones, 88% of them singletons, with 26% in the top ten. This chain uses TRBV27 with TRBJ2-7; D could derive from TRBD1 or TRBD2 (5 bases each). This TCR was recovered from an adult who received the AZD1222 COVID-19 vaccine. This material consisted of peripheral blood, taken 28 days after the second AZD1222 dose. This chain's CDR3 is CASSYRSAGWKRGYEQYF. The CDR3 DNA reads as TGTGCCAGCAGTTACCGGTCCGCGGGTTGGAAGAGGGGCTACGAGCAGTACTTC.